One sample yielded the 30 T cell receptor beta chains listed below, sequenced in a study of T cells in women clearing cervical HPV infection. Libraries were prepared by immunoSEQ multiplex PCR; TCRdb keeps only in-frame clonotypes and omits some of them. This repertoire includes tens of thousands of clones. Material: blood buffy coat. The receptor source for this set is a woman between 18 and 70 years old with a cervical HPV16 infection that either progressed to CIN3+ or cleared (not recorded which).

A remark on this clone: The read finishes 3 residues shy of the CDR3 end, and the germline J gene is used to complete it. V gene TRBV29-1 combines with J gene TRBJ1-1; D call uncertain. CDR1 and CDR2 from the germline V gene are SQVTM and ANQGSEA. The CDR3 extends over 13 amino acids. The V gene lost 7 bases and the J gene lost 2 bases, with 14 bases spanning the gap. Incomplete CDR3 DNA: TGCAGCGCCCAAGGCGGGTTAAACACTGAA. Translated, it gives CSAQGGLNTE. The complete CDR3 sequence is CSAQGGLNTEAFF.

The covered CDR3 bases are TGTGCCATCAGTCAAAACAGGGGGGGGTACGAG. It translates to CAISQNRGGYE. The entire CDR3 sequence reads CAISQNRGGYEQYF. The rearrangement uses TRBV10-3 and TRBJ2-7; maybe TRBD1 (8 bases). The read halts 3 residues ahead of the CDR3 end, with the missing end drawn from the germline J gene. V gave up 5 bases and J gave up 4 bases, with 15 bases separating them. The CDR3 is made up of 14 amino acids. Germline V lookup: CDR1 ENHRY, CDR2 SYGVKD.

Incomplete CDR3 DNA: TGTGCCAGCAGTTACGGGACTTCC. Translating it yields CASSYGTS. The CDR3, in full, reads CASSYGTSLHF. This sequence joins TRBV6-2 or TRBV6-3 and TRBJ1-6; maybe TRBD1 (5 bases). The sequence runs out 3 residues before the end of the CDR3; the remainder is reconstructed from the germline J gene. Germline loops: CDR1 MNHEY, CDR2 SVGEGT. The CDR3 is 11 amino acids.

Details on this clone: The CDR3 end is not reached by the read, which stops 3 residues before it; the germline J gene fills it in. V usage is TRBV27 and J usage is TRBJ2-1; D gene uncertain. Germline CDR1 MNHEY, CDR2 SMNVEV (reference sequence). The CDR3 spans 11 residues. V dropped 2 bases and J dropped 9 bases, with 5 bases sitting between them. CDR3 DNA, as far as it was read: TGTGCCAGCAGTTTAGCGGCTGAG. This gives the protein CASSLAAE. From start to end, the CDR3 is CASSLAAEQFF.

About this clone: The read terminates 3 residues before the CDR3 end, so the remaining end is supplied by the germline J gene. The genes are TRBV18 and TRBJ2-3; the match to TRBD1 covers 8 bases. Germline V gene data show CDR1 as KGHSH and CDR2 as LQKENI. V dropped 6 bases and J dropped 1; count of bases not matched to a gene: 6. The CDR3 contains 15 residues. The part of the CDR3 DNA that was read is TGTGCCAGCTCGCGTCCGGGACAGGGCACAGATACG. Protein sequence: CASSRPGQGTDT. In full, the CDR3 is CASSRPGQGTDTQYF.

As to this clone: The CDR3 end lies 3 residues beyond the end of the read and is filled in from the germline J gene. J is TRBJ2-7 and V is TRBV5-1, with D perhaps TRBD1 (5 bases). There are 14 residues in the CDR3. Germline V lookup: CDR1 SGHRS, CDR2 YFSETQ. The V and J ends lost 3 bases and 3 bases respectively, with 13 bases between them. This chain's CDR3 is CASSSKDGHYEQYF. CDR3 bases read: TGCGCCAGCAGCTCAAAGGACGGACACTACGAG. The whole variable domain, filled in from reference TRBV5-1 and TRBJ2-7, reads KAGVTQTPRYLIKTRGQQVTLSCSPISGHRSVSWYQQTPGQGLQFLFEYFSETQRNKGNFPGRFSGRQFSNSRSEMNVSTLELGDSALYLCASSSKDGHYEQYFGPGTRLTVT.

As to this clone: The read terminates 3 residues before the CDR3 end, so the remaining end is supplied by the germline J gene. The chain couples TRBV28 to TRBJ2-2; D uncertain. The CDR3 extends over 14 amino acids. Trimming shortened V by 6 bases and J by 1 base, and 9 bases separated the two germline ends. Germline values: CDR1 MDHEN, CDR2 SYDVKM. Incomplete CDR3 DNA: TGTGCCAGCAGCAGACCGGGGAACACCGGGGAG. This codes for CASSRPGNTGE. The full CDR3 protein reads CASSRPGNTGELFF.

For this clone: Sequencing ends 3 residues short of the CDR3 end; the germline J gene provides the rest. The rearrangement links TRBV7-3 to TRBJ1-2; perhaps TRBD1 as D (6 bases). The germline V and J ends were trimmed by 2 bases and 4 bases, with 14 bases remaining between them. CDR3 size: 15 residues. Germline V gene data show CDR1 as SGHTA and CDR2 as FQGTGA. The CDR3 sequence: CASSLSRDTGYGYTF. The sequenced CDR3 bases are TGTGCCAGCAGCTTATCCCGGGACACTGGCTATGGC.

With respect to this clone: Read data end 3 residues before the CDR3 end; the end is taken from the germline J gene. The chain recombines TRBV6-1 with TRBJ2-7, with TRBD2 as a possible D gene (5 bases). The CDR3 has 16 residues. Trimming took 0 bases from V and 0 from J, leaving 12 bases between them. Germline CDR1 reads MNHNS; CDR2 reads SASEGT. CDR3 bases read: TGTGCCAGCAGTGAAGCGGCCTCGGACTTCTCCTACGAG. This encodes CASSEAASDFSYE. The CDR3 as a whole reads CASSEAASDFSYEQYF.

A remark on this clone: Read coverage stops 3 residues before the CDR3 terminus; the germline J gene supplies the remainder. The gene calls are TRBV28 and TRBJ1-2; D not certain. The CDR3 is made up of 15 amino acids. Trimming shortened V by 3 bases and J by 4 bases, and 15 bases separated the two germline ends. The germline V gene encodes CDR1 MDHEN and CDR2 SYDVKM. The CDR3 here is CASSFSAGVFYGYTF. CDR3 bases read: TGTGCCAGCAGTTTCTCGGCAGGCGTCTTCTATGGC.

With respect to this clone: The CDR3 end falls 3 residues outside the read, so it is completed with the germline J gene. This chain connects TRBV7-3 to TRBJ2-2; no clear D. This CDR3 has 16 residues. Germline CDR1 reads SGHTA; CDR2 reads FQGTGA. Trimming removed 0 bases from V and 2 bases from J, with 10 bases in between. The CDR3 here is CASSLTLALNTGELFF. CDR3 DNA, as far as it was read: TGTGCCAGCAGCTTAACGTTGGCATTAAACACCGGGGAG. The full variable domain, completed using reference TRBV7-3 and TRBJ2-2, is GAGVSQTPSNKVTEKGKYVELRCDPISGHTALYWYRQSLGQGPEFLIYFQGTGAADDSGLPNDRFFAVRPEGSVSTLKIQRTERGDSAVYLCASSLTLALNTGELFFGEGSRLTVL.

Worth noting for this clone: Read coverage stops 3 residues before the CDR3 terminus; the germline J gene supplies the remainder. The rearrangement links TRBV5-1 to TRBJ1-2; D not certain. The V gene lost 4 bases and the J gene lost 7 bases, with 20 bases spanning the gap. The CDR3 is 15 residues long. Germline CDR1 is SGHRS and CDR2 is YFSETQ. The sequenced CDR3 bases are TGCGCCAGCAGCGGACTAGAGGACCGAAGAGGTGGC. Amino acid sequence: CASSGLEDRRGG. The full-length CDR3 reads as CASSGLEDRRGGYTF. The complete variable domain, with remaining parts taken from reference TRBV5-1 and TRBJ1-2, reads KAGVTQTPRYLIKTRGQQVTLSCSPISGHRSVSWYQQTPGQGLQFLFEYFSETQRNKGNFPGRFSGRQFSNSRSEMNVSTLELGDSALYLCASSGLEDRRGGYTFGSGTRLTVV.

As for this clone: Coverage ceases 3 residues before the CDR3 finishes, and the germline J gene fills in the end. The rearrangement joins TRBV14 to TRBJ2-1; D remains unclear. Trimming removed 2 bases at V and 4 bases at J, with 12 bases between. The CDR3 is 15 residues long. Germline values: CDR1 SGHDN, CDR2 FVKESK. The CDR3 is CASSQYPPEYNEQFF. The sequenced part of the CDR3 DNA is TGTGCCAGCAGCCAATACCCCCCAGAGTACAATGAG. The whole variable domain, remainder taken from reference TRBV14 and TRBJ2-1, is EAGVTQFPSHSVIEKGQTVTLRCDPISGHDNLYWYRRVMGKEIKFLLHFVKESKQDESGMPNNRFLAERTGGTYSTLKVQPAELEDSGVYFCASSQYPPEYNEQFFGPGTRLTVL.

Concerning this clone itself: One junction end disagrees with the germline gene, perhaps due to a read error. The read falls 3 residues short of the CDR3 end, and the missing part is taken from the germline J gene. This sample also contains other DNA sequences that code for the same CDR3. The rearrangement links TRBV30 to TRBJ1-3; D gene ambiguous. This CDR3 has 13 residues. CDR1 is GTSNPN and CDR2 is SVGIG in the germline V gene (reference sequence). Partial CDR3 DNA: TGTGCCTGGAGAAGTGGGCCTGGAAACACT. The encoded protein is CAWRSGPGNT. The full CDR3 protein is CAWRSGPGNTIYF. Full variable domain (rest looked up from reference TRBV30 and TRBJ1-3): SQTIHQWPATLVQPVGSPLSLECTVEGTSNPNLYWYRQAAGRGLQLLFYSVGIGQISSEVPQNLSASRPQDRQFILSSKKLLLSDSGFYLCAWRSGPGNTIYFGEGSWLTVV.

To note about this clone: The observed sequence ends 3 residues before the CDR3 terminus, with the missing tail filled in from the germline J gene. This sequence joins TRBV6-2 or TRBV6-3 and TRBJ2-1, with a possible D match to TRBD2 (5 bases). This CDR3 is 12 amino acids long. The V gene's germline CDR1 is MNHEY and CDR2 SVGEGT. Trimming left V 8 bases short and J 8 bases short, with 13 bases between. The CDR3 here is CASGGHFYEQFF. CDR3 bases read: TGTGCCAGCGGCGGGCATTTCTATGAG.

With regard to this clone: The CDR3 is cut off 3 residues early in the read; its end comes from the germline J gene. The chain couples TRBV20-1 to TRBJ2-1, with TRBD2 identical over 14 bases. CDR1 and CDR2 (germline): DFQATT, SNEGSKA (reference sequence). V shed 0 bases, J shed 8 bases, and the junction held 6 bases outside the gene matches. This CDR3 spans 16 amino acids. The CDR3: CSARDVTSGRVYEQFF. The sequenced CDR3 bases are TGCAGTGCTAGAGATGTGACTAGCGGGAGGGTTTATGAG.

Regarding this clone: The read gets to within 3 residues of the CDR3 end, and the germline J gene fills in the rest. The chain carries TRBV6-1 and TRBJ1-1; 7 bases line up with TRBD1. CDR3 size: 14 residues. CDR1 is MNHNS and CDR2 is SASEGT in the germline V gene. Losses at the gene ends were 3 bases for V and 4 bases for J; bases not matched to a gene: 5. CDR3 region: CASSDRQGTTEAFF. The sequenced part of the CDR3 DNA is TGTGCCAGCAGTGACCGACAGGGTACCACTGAA.

Here the CDR3 reads CASSLQGSYNEQFF. CDR3 bases read: TGTGCCAGCAGCTTGCAGGGTTCCTACAATGAG. V is TRBV5-5 and J is TRBJ2-1, with a possible D match to TRBD1 (5 bases). The read ends 3 residues before the CDR3 terminus; that terminus is restored from the germline J gene. This CDR3 is 14 amino acids long. Trimming shortened V by 1 base and J by 1 base, and 6 bases separated the two germline ends. From germline, CDR1 is SGHKS and CDR2 YYEKEE (reference sequence).

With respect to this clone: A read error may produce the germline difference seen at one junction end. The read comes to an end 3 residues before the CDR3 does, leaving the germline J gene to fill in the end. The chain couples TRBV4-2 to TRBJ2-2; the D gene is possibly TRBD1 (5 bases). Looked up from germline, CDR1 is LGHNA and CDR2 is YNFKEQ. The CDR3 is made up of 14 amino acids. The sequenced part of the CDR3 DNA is TGCGCCAGCAGCCTCACAGGGAACACCGGGGAG. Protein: CASSLTGNTGE. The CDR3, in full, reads CASSLTGNTGELFF.

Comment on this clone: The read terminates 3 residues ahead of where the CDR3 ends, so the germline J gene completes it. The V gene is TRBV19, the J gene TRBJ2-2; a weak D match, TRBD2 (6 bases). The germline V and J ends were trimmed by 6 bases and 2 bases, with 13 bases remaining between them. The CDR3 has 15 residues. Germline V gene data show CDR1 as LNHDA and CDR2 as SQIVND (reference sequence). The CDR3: CASRPGLLNTGELFF. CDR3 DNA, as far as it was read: TGTGCCAGTAGGCCCGGACTACTAAACACCGGGGAG.

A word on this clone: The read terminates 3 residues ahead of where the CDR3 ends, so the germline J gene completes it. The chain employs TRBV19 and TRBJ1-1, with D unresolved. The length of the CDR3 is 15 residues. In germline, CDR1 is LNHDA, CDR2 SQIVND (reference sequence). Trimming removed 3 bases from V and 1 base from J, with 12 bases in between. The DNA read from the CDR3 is TGTGCCAGTAGTATTTCGATAGGGCGGAACACTGAA. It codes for CASSISIGRNTE. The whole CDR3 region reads CASSISIGRNTEAFF.

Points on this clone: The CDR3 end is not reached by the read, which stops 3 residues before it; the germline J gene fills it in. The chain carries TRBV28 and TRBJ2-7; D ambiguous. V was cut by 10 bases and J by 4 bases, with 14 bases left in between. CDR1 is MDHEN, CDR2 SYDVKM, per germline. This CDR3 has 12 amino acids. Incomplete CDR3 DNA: TGTGCCACCCAAGCGACCACTTACGAG. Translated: CATQATTYE. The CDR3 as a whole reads CATQATTYEQYF.

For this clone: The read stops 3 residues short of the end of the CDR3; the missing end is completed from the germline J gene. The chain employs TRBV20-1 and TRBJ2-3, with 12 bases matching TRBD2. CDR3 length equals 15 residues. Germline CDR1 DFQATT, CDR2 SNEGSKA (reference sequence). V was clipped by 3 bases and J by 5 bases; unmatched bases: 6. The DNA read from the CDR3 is TGCAGTGCTAGGGCTAGCGGGAGGGGAGTAGATACG. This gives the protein CSARASGRGVDT. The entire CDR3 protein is CSARASGRGVDTQYF.

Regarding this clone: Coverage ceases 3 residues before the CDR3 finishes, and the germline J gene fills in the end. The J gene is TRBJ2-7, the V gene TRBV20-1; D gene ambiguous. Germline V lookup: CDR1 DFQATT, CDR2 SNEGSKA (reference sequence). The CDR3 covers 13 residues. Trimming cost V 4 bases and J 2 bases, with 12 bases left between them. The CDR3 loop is CSAMTSLPYEQYF. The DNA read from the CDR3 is TGCAGTGCTATGACTTCACTCCCCTACGAG.

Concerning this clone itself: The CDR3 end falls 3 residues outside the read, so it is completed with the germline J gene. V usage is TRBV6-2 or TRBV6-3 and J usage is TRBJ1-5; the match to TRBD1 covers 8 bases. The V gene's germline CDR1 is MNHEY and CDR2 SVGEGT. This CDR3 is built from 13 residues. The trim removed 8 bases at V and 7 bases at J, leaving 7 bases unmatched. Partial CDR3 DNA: TGTGCCAGCTTGGACAGGGAGAGGCAGCCC. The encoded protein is CASLDRERQP. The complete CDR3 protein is CASLDRERQPQHF.

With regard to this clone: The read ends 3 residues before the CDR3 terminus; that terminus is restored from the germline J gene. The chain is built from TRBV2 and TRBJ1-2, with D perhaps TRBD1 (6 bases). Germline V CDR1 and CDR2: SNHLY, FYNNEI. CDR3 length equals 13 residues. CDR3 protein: CASSGGGREGYTF. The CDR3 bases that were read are TGTGCCAGCAGTGGAGGGGGAAGGGAAGGC.

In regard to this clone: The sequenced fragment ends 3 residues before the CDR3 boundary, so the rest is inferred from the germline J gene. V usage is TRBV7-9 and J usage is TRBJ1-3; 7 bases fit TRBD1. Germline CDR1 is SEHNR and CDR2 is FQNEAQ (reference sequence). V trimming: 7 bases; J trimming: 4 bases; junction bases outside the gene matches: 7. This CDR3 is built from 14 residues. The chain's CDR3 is CASTLADRGNTIYF. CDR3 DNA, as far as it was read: TGTGCCAGCACCCTCGCGGACAGGGGAAACACC.

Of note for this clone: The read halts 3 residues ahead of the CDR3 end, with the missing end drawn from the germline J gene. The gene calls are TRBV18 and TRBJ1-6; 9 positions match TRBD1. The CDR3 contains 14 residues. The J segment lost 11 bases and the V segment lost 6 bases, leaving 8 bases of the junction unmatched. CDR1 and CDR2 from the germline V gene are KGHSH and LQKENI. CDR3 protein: CASSPGQGRPPLHF. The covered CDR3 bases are TGTGCCAGCTCCCCTGGACAGGGGCGGCCACCC.

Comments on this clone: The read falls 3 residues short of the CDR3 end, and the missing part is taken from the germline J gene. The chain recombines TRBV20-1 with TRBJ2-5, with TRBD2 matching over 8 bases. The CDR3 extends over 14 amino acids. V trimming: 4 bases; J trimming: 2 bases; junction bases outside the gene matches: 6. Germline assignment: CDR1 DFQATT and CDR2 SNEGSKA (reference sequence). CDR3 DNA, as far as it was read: TGCAGTGCTATCGGCGGGGGGAATCAAGAGACC. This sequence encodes CSAIGGGNQET. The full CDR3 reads CSAIGGGNQETQYF.

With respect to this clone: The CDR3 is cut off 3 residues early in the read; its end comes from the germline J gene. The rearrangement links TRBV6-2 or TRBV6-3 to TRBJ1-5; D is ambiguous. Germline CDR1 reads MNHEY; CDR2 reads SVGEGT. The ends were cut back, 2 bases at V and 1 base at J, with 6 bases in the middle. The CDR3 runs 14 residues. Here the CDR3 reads CASSYPGSNQPQHF. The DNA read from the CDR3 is TGTGCCAGCAGTTACCCAGGCAGCAATCAGCCC.